A single TCR beta chain is shown here with its context. Its target is not known. Libraries were prepared by immunoSEQ multiplex PCR; TCRdb keeps only in-frame clonotypes and omits some of them. Here the sample spans about 150,000 clones, approximately 90% being singletons. The data stem from a study of T cell responses to AZD1222 COVID-19 vaccine. Findings and limits, study-wide: Spike-specific TCR breadth and depth grew following two AZD1222 doses. The number of AZD1222 recipients seropositive at baseline was only 6 or 7.

Germline CDR1 MNHNS, CDR2 SASEGT. Unmatched junction bases numbered 4, after V lost 3 bases and J lost 3 bases. CDR3 size: 14 residues. The receptor was isolated from an adult in good health. The chain is built from TRBV6-1 and TRBJ1-1; TRBD1 matches at 7 bases. The specimen was peripheral blood, collected on day 0 of MenACWY control vaccination. The CDR3 DNA reads TGTGCCAGCAGTGATCCGACAGGGCACACTGAAGCTTTCTTT. Translated, it gives CASSDPTGHTEAFF.